The clone carrying this T cell receptor beta chain was counted between two and nine times. What it recognizes is unknown. This record comes from a study of T cell responses to AZD1222 COVID-19 vaccine. Study-level points and caveats: Vaccine-associated CD4 TCRs ranged over spike, dominating at 160-218 and 743-854. Spike-specific TCR breadth and depth both grew after two AZD1222 doses. None of the repertoires were sampled until the peak T cell response had passed.

Assay used: immunoSEQ multiplex PCR; TCRdb lists only in-frame clones, some missing. Among some 110,000 clones listed, roughly 84% were seen once. Germline values: CDR1 SGDLS, CDR2 YYNGEE. J lost 5 bases, V lost 1 base, and 7 bases had no gene match. The CDR3 covers 17 residues. The study pooled second doses at about 4 or about 12 weeks. The receptor comes from an adult who received the AZD1222 COVID-19 vaccine. The chain has TRBV9 and TRBJ2-1; 12 bases line up with TRBD2. The sample was peripheral blood, taken 28 days after the second AZD1222 dose. CDR3 amino acids: CASSVKSSGGVNNEQFF. The CDR3 region has the DNA TGTGCCAGCAGCGTAAAGTCTAGCGGGGGGGTTAACAATGAGCAGTTCTTC.